These 28 T cell receptor beta chains were sequenced from one sample in a study of glioma-infiltrating T cells after dendritic cell vaccination. Produced via immunoSEQ multiplex PCR; TCRdb's table is partial and in-frame only. This table holds tens of thousands of clones, roughly four fifths found once. Time point meaning: after dendritic cell vaccination, including at tumor progression/relapse. The sequencing used blood, collected after dendritic cell vaccination. The receptors originated from a human donor with glioblastoma.

The rearrangement joins TRBV7-2 to TRBJ1-4; 10 nucleotides agree with TRBD1. Per the germline V gene, CDR1 is SGHTA and CDR2 is FQGNSA. The CDR3 contains 14 residues. V was pared by 5 bases and J by 5 bases, with 2 bases of the junction left unmatched. This chain's CDR3 is CASSRDRGNEKLFF. In nucleotides, the CDR3 is TGTGCCAGCAGCCGGGACAGGGGAAATGAAAAACTGTTTTTT.

This clone is a singleton in its sample. The rearrangement joins TRBV5-1 to TRBJ1-1, with D possibly being TRBD1 (6 bases). The V and J ends lost 2 bases and 1 base respectively, with 9 bases between them. CDR1 and CDR2 (germline): SGHRS, YFSETQ. There are 14 residues in the CDR3. CDR3 sequence reads: CASSLRGANTEAFF. For the CDR3, the DNA is TGCGCCAGCAGCTTACGGGGGGCGAACACTGAAGCTTTCTTT.

By sample share, this clone is medium-sized. The chain uses TRBV2 and TRBJ1-5; 7 bases agree with TRBD1. From germline, CDR1 is SNHLY and CDR2 FYNNEI. V shed 3 bases and J 2 bases; nucleotides not matched to a gene: 4. The CDR3 contains 15 residues. Here the CDR3 reads CASSDDRVGNQPQHF. The CDR3 DNA follows: TGTGCCAGCAGTGACGACAGGGTGGGCAATCAGCCCCAGCATTTT.

The V call is TRBV6-1, the J call TRBJ2-7; D may be TRBD1 (6 bases). The CDR3 runs 15 residues. V lost 4 bases and J 9 bases, leaving 22 bases between the germline ends. Germline CDR1 and CDR2: MNHNS and SASEGT. Here the CDR3 reads CASSGAGVGAGRQYF. CDR3 DNA sequence: TGTGCCAGCAGTGGAGCAGGGGTTGGCGCAGGAAGGCAGTACTTC.

V and J are TRBV5-4 and TRBJ1-6; 7 bases line up with TRBD1. Germline CDR1 SGHNT, CDR2 YYREEE (reference sequence). The V and J ends lost 5 bases and 7 bases, in that order; junction bases with no gene match: 9. This CDR3 comprises 15 residues. CDR3 in DNA: TGTGCCAGCAGGTCCAGAGACAGGGTAAATTCACCCCTCCACTTT. It is translated as CASRSRDRVNSPLHF.

This clone was recorded a few times. The chain combines TRBV4-2 with TRBJ2-7, with TRBD2 identical over 15 bases. Germline CDR1 is LGHNA and CDR2 is YNFKEQ. The CDR3 has 19 residues. V dropped 3 bases and J dropped 3; count of bases not matched to a gene: 12. For the CDR3, the DNA is TGTGCCAGCAGCCACCTACCGGGACTAGCGGGGGGACCGCACTACGAGCAGTACTTC. Protein: CASSHLPGLAGGPHYEQYF.

This clone was seen ten or more times. The rearrangement links TRBV4-2 to TRBJ2-7; D is possibly TRBD2 (7 bases). Germline V gene data show CDR1 as LGHNA and CDR2 as YNFKEQ. Trimming took off 0 bases at V and 7 bases at J, with 19 bases between the two ends. CDR3 length: 16 amino acids. Here the CDR3 DNA reads TGTGCCAGCAGCCAAGATGTGGCGGGGGCCGATGGAGAGCAGTACTTC. Translating gives CASSQDVAGADGEQYF.

The chain employs TRBV14 and TRBJ1-6, with D maybe TRBD1 (5 bases). Per the germline V gene, CDR1 is SGHDN and CDR2 is FVKESK. V was pared by 7 bases and J by 6 bases, with 13 bases between. The CDR3 length is 14 residues. The CDR3 DNA sequence: TGTGCCAGCAAGCAGGGTCGGCTTAATTCACCCCTCCACTTT. This encodes CASKQGRLNSPLHF.

V is TRBV4-3 and J is TRBJ1-1; D unresolved. Germline V gene sequence: CDR1 LGHNA, CDR2 YSLEER. Trimming shortened V by 0 bases and J by 4 bases, and 6 bases separated the two germline ends. The CDR3 spans 13 residues. The CDR3 DNA is TGCGCCAGCAGCCAAGACCGGGGCACTGAAGCTTTCTTT. This codes for CASSQDRGTEAFF.

This clone is a singleton in its sample. This chain links TRBV2 with TRBJ1-1; tentative D call: TRBD1 (5 bases). The CDR3 covers 13 residues. Trimming stripped 6 bases from V and 1 base from J, with 9 bases between. CDR1 is SNHLY, CDR2 FYNNEI, per germline. In DNA, the CDR3 is TGTGCCAGCAGAGTGACAGAGAACACTGAAGCTTTCTTT. Its protein is CASRVTENTEAFF.

The V and J genes are TRBV7-8 and TRBJ2-6; 7 positions agree with TRBD1. This CDR3 comprises 18 residues. Germline trimming cut 4 bases from V and 4 bases from J; bases unmatched to any gene: 13. The germline V gene has CDR1 SGHVS and CDR2 FQNEAQ. CDR3 DNA: TGTGCCAGCAGCTCGACAGGGTTATTTGCGCTCGGGGCCAACGTCCTGACTTTC. Translated, it gives CASSSTGLFALGANVLTF.

This chain links TRBV27 with TRBJ1-5, with 9 bases matching TRBD1. There are 14 residues in the CDR3. V was clipped by 6 bases and J by 5 bases; unmatched bases: 5. Germline CDR1 MNHEY, CDR2 SMNVEV (reference sequence). The CDR3 reads CASRGTGNHQPQHF. CDR3 coding DNA: TGTGCCAGCAGAGGGACAGGGAACCATCAGCCCCAGCATTTT.

The rearrangement joins TRBV5-1 to TRBJ2-1; 10 bases are a match to TRBD1. Germline-derived CDR1 and CDR2 are SGHRS and YFSETQ. J lost 9 bases, V lost 6 bases, and 9 bases had no gene match. CDR3 length: 14 residues. CDR3 DNA: TGCGCCAGCAAAGAACAGACAGGGGGCGGTGAGCAGTTCTTC. It codes for CASKEQTGGGEQFF.

The chain uses TRBV11-2 and TRBJ2-1; D is possibly TRBD1 (6 bases). The CDR3 extends over 14 amino acids. CDR1 is SGHAT, CDR2 FQNNGV, per germline. V was cut by 10 bases and J by 6 bases, with 19 bases left in between. DNA of the CDR3: TGTGCCACGAGGGGTCACAAAGGGGGCAATGAGCAGTTCTTC. Its protein product is CATRGHKGGNEQFF.

The gene calls are TRBV5-4 and TRBJ2-3; D call uncertain. Looked up from germline, CDR1 is SGHNT and CDR2 is YYREEE (reference sequence). This CDR3 region has 16 residues. V was cut by 4 bases and J by 1 base, with 16 bases left in between. Here the CDR3 DNA reads TGTGCCAGCAGCACCCCGGCGGTCTTGGGCACAGATACGCAGTATTTT. Its protein product is CASSTPAVLGTDTQYF.

The chain combines TRBV5-1 with TRBJ2-2; unclear D gene. Looked up from germline, CDR1 is SGHRS and CDR2 is YFSETQ. The V end lost 2 bases, the J end lost 6 bases, and 11 bases lay between the germline ends. The CDR3 runs to 14 residues. DNA for the CDR3: TGCGCCAGCAGCTTAAACTCAGGTCCCGGGGAGCTGTTTTTT. It yields the protein CASSLNSGPGELFF.

This rearrangement joins TRBV19 to TRBJ2-1; 9 bases agree with TRBD1. The germline CDR1 and CDR2 sequences are LNHDA and SQIVND (reference sequence). The ends lost 7 bases at V and 4 bases at J; junction bases unmatched: 5. The CDR3 extends over 14 amino acids. CDR3 sequence reads: CASKVQGAYNEQFF. CDR3 sequence (DNA): TGTGCCAGTAAGGTACAGGGGGCGTACAATGAGCAGTTCTTC.

Written as DNA, the CDR3 is TGTGCCAGCCGGAGCCCGGGGGTCGATGGCTACACCTTC. It is translated as CASRSPGVDGYTF. V is TRBV19 and J is TRBJ1-2, with D possibly TRBD1 on 5 matching bases. Between the trimmed V and J ends, which lost 9 bases and 6 bases, there was a span of 17 bases. CDR1 LNHDA and CDR2 SQIVND come from the germline V gene (reference sequence). The CDR3 sequence is 13 residues long.

The chain is built from TRBV6-5 and TRBJ1-2; 7 bases are a match to TRBD1. V shed 6 bases and J 7 bases; nucleotides not matched to a gene: 8. Germline V gene sequence: CDR1 MNHEY, CDR2 SVGAGI. There are 13 residues in the CDR3. The CDR3 spells CASSYTGARGYTF. The DNA for the CDR3 is TGTGCCAGCAGCTATACAGGGGCGCGTGGCTACACCTTC.

This clone has more than one count but fewer than ten. The genes are TRBV27 and TRBJ1-1, with a tentative D call TRBD1 (6 bases). This CDR3 is built from 13 residues. Germline V gene sequence: CDR1 MNHEY, CDR2 SMNVEV (reference sequence). V lost 8 bases and J lost 3, with 13 bases in between. The CDR3: CASAWAGDTEAFF. Written as DNA, the CDR3 is TGTGCCAGCGCCTGGGCAGGGGACACTGAAGCTTTCTTT.

This chain connects TRBV6-5 to TRBJ1-3; 9 bases fit TRBD1. The CDR3 covers 15 residues. Germline trimming cut 7 bases from V and 4 bases from J; bases unmatched to any gene: 8. Germline CDR1 reads MNHEY; CDR2 reads SVGAGI. CDR3 residues: CASIPPGTGGNTIYF. The CDR3 DNA reads as TGTGCCAGCATTCCTCCCGGGACAGGGGGAAACACCATATATTTT.

This rearrangement joins TRBV6-1 to TRBJ1-5; unclear D gene. Germline CDR1 is MNHNS and CDR2 is SASEGT. The V and J ends lost 3 bases and 5 bases respectively, with 5 bases between them. The CDR3 covers 12 residues. Here the CDR3 reads CASSDRYQPQHF. Written as DNA, the CDR3 is TGTGCCAGCAGTGACAGATATCAGCCCCAGCATTTT.

The chain carries TRBV6-6 and TRBJ2-7, with 7 bases matching TRBD2. Germline V gene lookup returns CDR1 MNHNY and CDR2 SVGAGI (reference sequence). V gave up 7 bases and J gave up 3 bases; unmatched junction bases: 6. The CDR3 contains 13 residues. CDR3 loop: CASTGGLIYEQYF. The DNA for the CDR3 is TGTGCCAGCACCGGGGGACTAATCTACGAGCAGTACTTC.

This clone was counted only a few times. V is TRBV28 and J is TRBJ1-2, with a weak D call TRBD1 (6 bases). CDR1 MDHEN and CDR2 SYDVKM come from the germline V gene. V was cut by 4 bases and J by 5 bases, with 11 bases left in between. The CDR3 is 13 residues long. The CDR3 DNA follows: TGTGCCAGCAGTTCCAACAGGGTTTATGGCTACACCTTC. Residues: CASSSNRVYGYTF.

The rearrangement links TRBV2 to TRBJ1-1; tentatively, D is TRBD1 (6 bases). V was cut by 9 bases and J by 7 bases, with 12 bases left in between. Germline assignment: CDR1 SNHLY and CDR2 FYNNEI. The length of the CDR3 is 11 residues. CDR3 in DNA: TGTGCCAGTTCGACAGGCCTTGAAGCTTTCTTT. It codes for CASSTGLEAFF.

The chain recombines TRBV5-1 with TRBJ1-1, with 9 bases aligning to TRBD1. This CDR3 has 13 amino acids. The ends lost 7 bases at V and 8 bases at J; junction bases unmatched: 9. Germline-derived CDR1 and CDR2 are SGHRS and YFSETQ. The CDR3 loop reads CASGGQGKVEAFF. For the CDR3, the DNA is TGCGCCAGCGGTGGACAGGGGAAGGTGGAAGCTTTCTTT.

The rearrangement links TRBV2 to TRBJ2-5, with D uncertain. V lost 7 bases and J lost 5, with 14 bases in between. The germline V gene has CDR1 SNHLY and CDR2 FYNNEI. The CDR3 runs to 13 residues. This CDR3 reads CASKNTFLETQYF. CDR3 bases: TGTGCCAGCAAGAACACGTTTTTGGAGACCCAGTACTTC.

The chain has TRBV14 and TRBJ2-7; D is perhaps TRBD1 (5 bases). The germline V and J ends were trimmed by 1 base and 7 bases, with 11 bases remaining between them. This CDR3 spans 13 amino acids. Germline values: CDR1 SGHDN, CDR2 FVKESK. Here the CDR3 reads CASSQVPGLEQYF. DNA of the CDR3: TGTGCCAGCAGCCAAGTACCAGGGCTAGAGCAGTACTTC.